This section outlines one TCR beta chain sequence together with its context. Antigen unknown. CDR1 is MDHEN and CDR2 is SYDVKM in the germline V gene. The CDR3 is made up of 17 amino acids. Trimming shortened V by 7 bases and J by 5 bases, and 23 bases separated the two germline ends. Deep level was the assay's run setting. The authors loaded around 190 ng DNA, 25,000 to 30,000 T cell genomes, into sorted-subset replicate PCRs. Profiled with immunoSEQ multiplex PCR; TCRdb holds only in-frame clones, not every one. The sample has around 620,000 clones; approximately 95% are singletons. These data originate in a study of shared clonotypes between healthy human individuals. Study information: Each donor's CD8 memory used one plate, CD8 naive two, each CD4 subset three.

General observations from the study: An effect of sequencing depth on clonotype sharing among donors was expected.

Naive CD8 cells, CD45RO-negative and positively selected for CCR7, excluded terminally differentiated effector memory CD45RA+ cells. The clonotype originates from a woman in her 30s in good health. The chain combines TRBV28 with TRBJ1-4; D gene ambiguous. Sequencing input: naive CD8+ T cells sorted from blood. The CDR3: CASKRRPGWRVNEKLFF. The CDR3 DNA reads as TGTGCCAGCAAGCGCCGTCCGGGGTGGAGGGTGAATGAAAAACTGTTTTTT.